The present TCR beta chain was sequenced within a study of radiation and T cells in renal cell carcinoma. In the study overall: Nephrectomy followed 15 Gy stereotactic body radiation by 4 weeks. Overall study results and limits: Top tumor clonotypes rose in blood 2 weeks post-radiation, then contracted. No pretreatment tumor biopsies were available for baseline clonotypes.

The table lists this clone with a few counts. Its antigen remains unidentified. Looked up from germline, CDR1 is SGHTA and CDR2 is FQGTGA. The CDR3 is 13 residues long. V lost 5 bases, J lost 7 bases, and 6 bases stayed unmatched. Time point here: baseline pretreatment blood. The treatment denotes: 15 Gy SBRT to primary tumor, nephrectomy 4 weeks later. This renal cell carcinoma was of the clear cell type. Here immunoSEQ multiplex PCR was the method, and the copy in TCRdb shows in-frame clones only, minus some. The sample lists over 120,000 clones; roughly 90% were seen once. The V call is TRBV7-3, the J call TRBJ1-2, with TRBD1 matching 8 bases. Here the sequenced sample was blood, taken from a patient whose treatment included radiotherapy and nephrectomy. The clonotype originates from a woman aged 45 to 65 with renal cell carcinoma. The CDR3 DNA sequence: TGTGCCAGCAGCCCGGACAGGGCGTCTGGCTACACCTTC. The encoded protein is CASSPDRASGYTF.